These 25 T cell receptor beta chains were sequenced from one sample in a study of T cells in localized non-small cell lung cancer. Only in-frame clones appear in the TCRdb table, and some are missing; sequencing was by immunoSEQ multiplex PCR. The sample contains about 2,400 clones, approximately 24% of which appear only once. Source: normal lung tissue next to the tumor, taken before any cancer treatment. The receptors shown here come from a male donor aged 60 or over with stage I squamous cell lung carcinoma.

V and J are TRBV9 and TRBJ2-5; weak D call: TRBD2 (6 bases). Germline V CDR1 and CDR2: SGDLS, YYNGEE. Trimming stripped 5 bases from V and 4 bases from J, with 15 bases between. The CDR3 runs 14 residues. CDR3 region: CASSRDSVGETQYF. In DNA, the CDR3 is TGTGCCAGCAGTAGGGACTCCGTGGGAGAGACCCAGTACTTC.

Only a few counts were recorded for this clone. V and J are TRBV4-1 and TRBJ2-7; 8 bases line up with TRBD1. Trimming cost V 4 bases and J 7 bases; bases outside gene matches: 15. The germline V gene has CDR1 MGHRA and CDR2 YSYEKL. CDR3 size: 16 residues. In nucleotides, the CDR3 is TGCGCCAGCAGCCGGTCGGGGACAGGAATTCTAAAGGAGCAGTACTTC. Its translation is CASSRSGTGILKEQYF.

The chain couples TRBV9 to TRBJ2-5; perhaps TRBD1 as D (5 bases). Germline CDR1 SGDLS, CDR2 YYNGEE. V dropped 1 base and J dropped 3 bases, with 13 bases sitting between them. This CDR3 has 15 residues. Here the CDR3 reads CASSVSYPREETQYF. The CDR3 nucleotides read TGTGCCAGCAGCGTAAGTTACCCCAGGGAAGAGACCCAGTACTTC.

By share, this clone ranks as medium-sized. The J gene is TRBJ1-2, the V gene TRBV6-8; tentative D call: TRBD1 (5 bases). This CDR3 spans 14 amino acids. CDR1 and CDR2 from the germline V gene are MNHGY and SAAAGT. The V end lost 2 bases, the J end lost 4 bases, and 11 bases lay between the germline ends. For the CDR3, the DNA is TGTGCCAGCAGTTACGGGGGGGATTCCTATGGCTACACCTTC. Protein product: CASSYGGDSYGYTF.

The V call is TRBV9, the J call TRBJ1-6; D unresolved. The V and J ends lost 3 bases and 10 bases respectively, with 14 bases between them. The germline V gene has CDR1 SGDLS and CDR2 YYNGEE. The CDR3 totals 14 residues. The CDR3 DNA reads as TGTGCCAGCAGCGGAACAGCGGGTAGATCACCCCTCCACTTT. As protein: CASSGTAGRSPLHF. Filled out from reference TRBV9 and TRBJ1-6, the complete variable domain reads DSGVTQTPKHLITATGQRVTLRCSPRSGDLSVYWYQQSLDQGLQFLIQYYNGEERAKGNILERFSAQQFPDLHSELNLSSLELGDSALYFCASSGTAGRSPLHFGNGTRLTVT.

This clone was picked up a small number of times. V and J are TRBV6-8 and TRBJ1-2; 7 bases agree with TRBD1. The ends lost 3 bases at V and 13 bases at J; junction bases unmatched: 14. Germline V CDR1 and CDR2: MNHGY, SAAAGT. The CDR3 consists of 14 residues. CDR3 sequence (DNA): TGTGCCAGCAGTTATAGGGGGCGAAGGAGTTATCCCACCTTC. Translation: CASSYRGRRSYPTF.

The J gene is TRBJ2-5, the V gene TRBV18, with D possibly matching TRBD1 (5 bases). Germline values: CDR1 KGHSH, CDR2 LQKENI. Deletions cut 6 bases from V and 2 bases from J, with 10 bases between. This CDR3 region has 13 residues. The CDR3 nucleotides are TGTGCCAGCTCGCAGGGCAGACAAGAGACCCAGTACTTC. It encodes CASSQGRQETQYF. Supplemented by reference TRBV18 and TRBJ2-5, the full variable domain reads NAGVMQNPRHLVRRRGQEARLRCSPMKGHSHVYWYRQLPEEGLKFMVYLQKENIIDESGMPKERFSAEFPKEGPSILRIQQVVRGDSAAYFCASSQGRQETQYFGPGTRLLVL.

The J gene is TRBJ1-6, the V gene TRBV15; D is unclear. The V end lost 4 bases, the J end lost 0 bases, and 7 bases lay between the germline ends. The V gene's germline CDR1 is LNHNV and CDR2 YYDKDF (reference sequence). This CDR3 spans 15 amino acids. The CDR3, as DNA: TGTGCCACCAGCATCAAGAGCTCCTATAATTCACCCCTCCACTTT. This encodes CATSIKSSYNSPLHF.

The J gene is TRBJ2-5, the V gene TRBV19, with D perhaps matching TRBD2 (5 bases). The CDR3 loop spans 14 amino acids. The V gene's germline CDR1 is LNHDA and CDR2 SQIVND (reference sequence). The V and J ends lost 5 bases and 2 bases respectively, with 12 bases between them. This CDR3 reads CASSPLANQETQYF. In DNA, the CDR3 is TGTGCCAGTAGTCCCTTAGCGAATCAAGAGACCCAGTACTTC. The entire variable domain, with the rest obtained from reference TRBV19 and TRBJ2-5, is as follows: DGGITQSPKYLFRKEGQNVTLSCEQNLNHDAMYWYRQDPGQGLRLIYYSQIVNDFQKGDIAEGYSVSREKKESFPLTVTSAQKNPTAFYLCASSPLANQETQYFGPGTRLLVL.

This clone was seen more than once but under ten times. This sequence joins TRBV2 and TRBJ2-7, with D perhaps matching TRBD1 or TRBD2 (5 bases each). V was shortened by 6 bases and J by 6 bases, with 21 bases between the two germline ends. Germline loops: CDR1 SNHLY, CDR2 FYNNEI. The CDR3 totals 15 residues. The CDR3 region is CASSPRDGTPAEQYF. Here the CDR3 DNA reads TGTGCCAGCAGCCCCCGGGACGGTACTCCCGCCGAGCAGTACTTC.

The chain links TRBV6-8 to TRBJ1-1; unclear D gene. V was cut by 7 bases and J by 0 bases, with 9 bases left in between. Looked up from germline, CDR1 is MNHGY and CDR2 is SAAAGT. CDR3 length: 13 residues. The CDR3: CASTLSMNTEAFF. DNA of the CDR3: TGTGCCAGCACCCTCTCCATGAACACTGAAGCTTTCTTT.

This clone has more than one count but fewer than ten. The chain combines TRBV18 with TRBJ1-6; 8 bases are a match to TRBD1. The CDR3 loop spans 15 amino acids. With V trimmed by 6 bases and J by 14 bases, 15 bases remained unmatched. CDR1 and CDR2 (germline): KGHSH, LQKENI. The CDR3 spells CASSKGQGDLGSLHF. CDR3 DNA: TGTGCCAGCTCTAAAGGACAGGGCGATCTCGGGTCCCTCCACTTT.

The chain combines TRBV11-3 with TRBJ2-2; 8 bases agree with TRBD1. Trimming removed 3 bases from V and 5 bases from J; junction bases left unmatched: 2. The CDR3 is 14 residues long. CDR1 is SGHNT, CDR2 YENEEA, per germline. This CDR3 reads CASSLDRATGELFF. The CDR3 DNA sequence: TGTGCCAGCAGCTTGGACAGGGCGACCGGGGAGCTGTTTTTT.

The gene calls are TRBV5-1 and TRBJ2-5; unclear D gene. Per germline, CDR1 SGHRS and CDR2 YFSETQ. Trimming cost V 0 bases and J 3 bases, with 15 bases left between them. The CDR3 contains 16 residues. The CDR3 DNA is TGCGCCAGCAGCTTGGCGGCAGCACCTAACAAAGAGACCCAGTACTTC. Protein: CASSLAAAPNKETQYF. Filled out from reference TRBV5-1 and TRBJ2-5, the complete variable domain reads KAGVTQTPRYLIKTRGQQVTLSCSPISGHRSVSWYQQTPGQGLQFLFEYFSETQRNKGNFPGRFSGRQFSNSRSEMNVSTLELGDSALYLCASSLAAAPNKETQYFGPGTRLLVL.

By share, this clone counts as medium-sized. This chain joins TRBV6-8 and TRBJ2-3; 7 bases match TRBD2. Germline trimming cut 5 bases from V and 10 bases from J; bases unmatched to any gene: 6. CDR3 length equals 12 residues. Germline CDR1 is MNHGY and CDR2 is SAAAGT. CDR3 amino acids: CASSPGLVAQYF. Written as DNA, the CDR3 is TGTGCCAGCAGTCCCGGACTAGTGGCGCAGTATTTT.

This chain uses TRBV5-1 with TRBJ2-1, with 13 bases fitting TRBD2. The CDR3 is made up of 15 amino acids. The germline V gene encodes CDR1 SGHRS and CDR2 YFSETQ. The V segment lost 1 base and the J segment 7 bases; nucleotides outside the gene matches: 2. The CDR3 is CASSLTSGRVNEQFF. For the CDR3, the DNA is TGCGCCAGCAGCTTGACTAGCGGGAGGGTAAATGAGCAGTTCTTC. Combining the CDR3 with reference TRBV5-1 and TRBJ2-1 gives the whole variable domain KAGVTQTPRYLIKTRGQQVTLSCSPISGHRSVSWYQQTPGQGLQFLFEYFSETQRNKGNFPGRFSGRQFSNSRSEMNVSTLELGDSALYLCASSLTSGRVNEQFFGPGTRLTVL.

V is TRBV6-8 and J is TRBJ2-5, with 9 bases identical to TRBD1. This CDR3 contains 15 residues. Trimming removed 5 bases from V and 4 bases from J; junction bases left unmatched: 8. CDR1 and CDR2 (germline): MNHGY, SAAAGT. CDR3 amino acids: CASSTKTGGRETQYF. For the CDR3, the DNA is TGTGCCAGCAGTACCAAAACAGGGGGCAGAGAGACCCAGTACTTC.

By sample share, this clone is medium-sized. The rearrangement joins TRBV6-8 to TRBJ2-7; the match to TRBD2 covers 14 bases. V was clipped by 10 bases and J by 6 bases; unmatched bases: 8. The CDR3 sequence is 14 residues long. The germline V gene encodes CDR1 MNHGY and CDR2 SAAAGT. The CDR3 is CAIRGGLAGVEQYF. The CDR3 DNA sequence: TGTGCCATCAGGGGGGGACTAGCGGGAGTCGAGCAGTACTTC.

The chain carries TRBV30 and TRBJ1-5; D uncertain. The CDR3 runs 13 residues. The germline V gene encodes CDR1 GTSNPN and CDR2 SVGIG (reference sequence). V was cut by 4 bases and J by 2 bases, with 9 bases left in between. The CDR3 DNA follows: TGTGCCTGGACTCAGGAGGGCAATCAGCCCCAGCATTTT. Protein product: CAWTQEGNQPQHF.

This clone was seen a handful of times. The V and J genes are TRBV2 and TRBJ2-5, with 7 bases fitting TRBD2. J gave up 0 bases and V 6 bases, and 4 bases lay outside the gene matches. CDR1 is SNHLY, CDR2 FYNNEI, per germline. This CDR3 is 14 amino acids long. The CDR3 loop is CASRPLADQETQYF. In nucleotides, the CDR3 is TGTGCCAGCAGACCCCTAGCGGACCAAGAGACCCAGTACTTC.

The gene calls are TRBV6-8 and TRBJ1-5; maybe TRBD1 (5 bases). Between the trimmed V and J ends, which lost 8 bases and 5 bases, there was a span of 16 bases. This CDR3 is 14 amino acids long. Germline V gene lookup returns CDR1 MNHGY and CDR2 SAAAGT. CDR3 loop: CASLSDSQYQPQHF. The CDR3 nucleotides are TGTGCCAGCTTGAGCGACAGCCAATATCAGCCCCAGCATTTT.

The rearrangement joins TRBV9 to TRBJ2-7; TRBD1 matches at 7 bases. This CDR3 spans 15 amino acids. The V gene's germline CDR1 is SGDLS and CDR2 YYNGEE. V trimming: 0 bases; J trimming: 0 bases; junction bases outside the gene matches: 3. The CDR3 sequence is CASSVEDRSSYEQYF. DNA for the CDR3: TGTGCCAGCAGCGTAGAGGACAGGAGCTCCTACGAGCAGTACTTC.

This clone was picked up a small number of times. CDR3 residues: CASSVERGNTGELFF. The CDR3 DNA follows: TGTGCCAGCAGCGTAGAAAGGGGCAACACCGGGGAGCTGTTTTTT. The chain recombines TRBV9 with TRBJ2-2, with D possibly TRBD1 on 5 matching bases. V was clipped by 0 bases and J by 2 bases, with 8 bases between them. The germline V gene encodes CDR1 SGDLS and CDR2 YYNGEE. The CDR3 loop spans 15 amino acids.

The chain couples TRBV11-3 to TRBJ2-4; D gene ambiguous. CDR3 length: 14 residues. V shed 4 bases and J shed 6 bases, with 13 bases lying between them. Per germline, CDR1 SGHNT and CDR2 YENEEA. The CDR3 region has the DNA TGTGCCAGCAGCTGGGGATCCTCTCTAAACATTCAGTACTTC. It encodes CASSWGSSLNIQYF.

This clone is large (0.1 to 1%) within its sample. The V and J genes are TRBV18 and TRBJ1-2, with D unclear. CDR3 length: 12 amino acids. Germline V gene lookup returns CDR1 KGHSH and CDR2 LQKENI. V lost 6 bases and J lost 8, with 13 bases in between. CDR3 coding DNA: TGTGCCAGCTCGCTCCCTGAGAGGGGCTACACCTTC. This sequence encodes CASSLPERGYTF. The full variable domain, its missing parts supplied by reference TRBV18 and TRBJ1-2, is NAGVMQNPRHLVRRRGQEARLRCSPMKGHSHVYWYRQLPEEGLKFMVYLQKENIIDESGMPKERFSAEFPKEGPSILRIQQVVRGDSAAYFCASSLPERGYTFGSGTRLTVV.